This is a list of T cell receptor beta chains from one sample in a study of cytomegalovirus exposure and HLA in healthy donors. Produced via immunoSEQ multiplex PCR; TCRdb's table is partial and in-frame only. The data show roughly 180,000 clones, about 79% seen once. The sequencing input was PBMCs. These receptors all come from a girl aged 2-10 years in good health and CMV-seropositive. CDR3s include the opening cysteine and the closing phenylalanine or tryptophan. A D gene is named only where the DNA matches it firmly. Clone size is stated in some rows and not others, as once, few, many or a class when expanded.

cdr3_aa: CASTPGLAGGREQFF; cdr3_nt: TGTGCCAGCACCCCGGGACTAGCGGGAGGGCGTGAGCAGTTCTTC; v_call: TRBV6-1; j_call: TRBJ2-1; clone_size: .; d_call: TRBD2
cdr3_aa: CASSLAEGAPAFF; cdr3_nt: TGTGCCAGCAGCTTAGCTGAGGGGGCACCAGCTTTCTTT; v_call: TRBV7-7; j_call: TRBJ1-1; clone_size: .; d_call: TRBD1
cdr3_aa: CASSLTGVSSGNTIYF; cdr3_nt: TGTGCCAGTAGTTTGACAGGTGTTAGCTCTGGAAACACCATATATTTT; v_call: TRBV19; j_call: TRBJ1-3; clone_size: .; d_call: .
cdr3_aa: CAITQGGWADTQYF; cdr3_nt: TGTGCCATTACACAGGGGGGGTGGGCAGATACGCAGTATTTT; v_call: TRBV2; j_call: TRBJ2-3; clone_size: .; d_call: .
cdr3_aa: CASSSPTGVDEQYF; cdr3_nt: TGTGCCAGCAGTTCCCCGACGGGGGTAGACGAGCAGTACTTC; v_call: TRBV6-5; j_call: TRBJ2-7; clone_size: .; d_call: .
cdr3_aa: CASSLSPGRYEQYF; cdr3_nt: TGTGCCAGCAGCTTATCCCCAGGAAGATACGAGCAGTACTTC; v_call: TRBV7-2; j_call: TRBJ2-7; clone_size: .; d_call: .
cdr3_aa: CASSDTGTVNTEAFF; cdr3_nt: TGTGCCAGCAGTGACACCGGGACAGTCAACACTGAAGCTTTCTTT; v_call: TRBV6-4; j_call: TRBJ1-1; clone_size: .; d_call: TRBD1
cdr3_aa: CASTSTGRNSPLHF; cdr3_nt: TGTGCCAGCACTTCTACGGGGAGGAATTCACCCCTCCACTTT; v_call: TRBV25-1; j_call: TRBJ1-6; clone_size: .; d_call: .
cdr3_aa: CASSPDSLSEAFF; cdr3_nt: TGTGCCAGCAGCCCCGACAGCCTGTCTGAAGCTTTCTTT; v_call: TRBV2; j_call: TRBJ1-1; clone_size: few; d_call: .
cdr3_aa: CASSWGDRPYTEAFF; cdr3_nt: TGCGCCAGCAGCTGGGGGGACAGACCTTACACTGAAGCTTTCTTT; v_call: TRBV5-1; j_call: TRBJ1-1; clone_size: .; d_call: TRBD1
cdr3_aa: CASSNRGRGETQYF; cdr3_nt: TGTGCCAGTAGTAACAGGGGGCGTGGGGAGACCCAGTACTTC; v_call: TRBV19; j_call: TRBJ2-5; clone_size: .; d_call: TRBD1
cdr3_aa: CASTRTQSRDTQYF; cdr3_nt: TGTGCCAGCACTAGGACTCAATCGAGGGATACGCAGTATTTT; v_call: TRBV6-1; j_call: TRBJ2-3; clone_size: .; d_call: .
cdr3_aa: CASSLELGASYEQYF; cdr3_nt: TGTGCCAGCAGCTTAGAGTTGGGGGCATCCTACGAGCAGTACTTC; v_call: TRBV7-7; j_call: TRBJ2-7; clone_size: .; d_call: .
cdr3_aa: CASSKESPGEQFF; cdr3_nt: TGCGCCAGCAGCAAGGAGTCACCTGGTGAGCAGTTCTTC; v_call: TRBV5-1; j_call: TRBJ2-1; clone_size: .; d_call: .
cdr3_aa: CATSRITGGPYEQYF; cdr3_nt: TGTGCCACCAGCAGGATTACGGGGGGTCCCTACGAGCAGTACTTC; v_call: TRBV15; j_call: TRBJ2-7; clone_size: .; d_call: TRBD2
cdr3_aa: CASRTSGRVSEQFF; cdr3_nt: TGTGCCTCGAGGACTAGCGGGAGGGTCAGTGAGCAGTTCTTC; v_call: TRBV30; j_call: TRBJ2-1; clone_size: .; d_call: TRBD2
cdr3_aa: CASSSGAWSYEQYF; cdr3_nt: TGTGCCAGCAGCTCAGGGGCTTGGTCCTACGAGCAGTACTTC; v_call: TRBV7-2; j_call: TRBJ2-7; clone_size: few; d_call: .
cdr3_aa: CASSVGLAGGRPQETQYF; cdr3_nt: TGTGCCAGCAGCGTAGGACTAGCGGGGGGAAGACCTCAAGAGACCCAGTACTTC; v_call: TRBV9; j_call: TRBJ2-5; clone_size: .; d_call: TRBD2
cdr3_aa: CASSPDCWAFF; cdr3_nt: TGTGCCAGCAGCCCGGACTGTTGGGCTTTCTTT; v_call: TRBV7-2; j_call: TRBJ1-1; clone_size: .; d_call: .
cdr3_aa: CASSSGISTDTQYF; cdr3_nt: TGTGCCAGCAGCTCAGGGATTAGCACAGATACGCAGTATTTT; v_call: TRBV5-6; j_call: TRBJ2-3; clone_size: .; d_call: .
cdr3_aa: CASSPSRRGEQYF; cdr3_nt: TGTGCCAGCTCACCAAGTCGCCGAGGCGAGCAGTACTTC; v_call: TRBV18; j_call: TRBJ2-7; clone_size: once; d_call: .
cdr3_aa: CASSRLTGNGNEQYF; cdr3_nt: TGTGCCAGCAGCCGCTTGACGGGGAACGGGAACGAGCAGTACTTC; v_call: TRBV4-2; j_call: TRBJ2-7; clone_size: .; d_call: .
cdr3_aa: CASSLEEGTEAFF; cdr3_nt: TGTGCCAGCAGCTTGGAGGAGGGCACTGAAGCTTTCTTT; v_call: TRBV5-8; j_call: TRBJ1-1; clone_size: .; d_call: .
cdr3_aa: CASSLGLAGEGHEQYF; cdr3_nt: TGCGCCAGCAGTCTCGGCCTAGCGGGGGAAGGCCACGAGCAGTACTTC; v_call: TRBV10-2; j_call: TRBJ2-7; clone_size: .; d_call: TRBD2
cdr3_aa: CASSQDRWWTEVFEQYF; cdr3_nt: TGCGCCAGCAGCCAAGATAGATGGTGGACAGAGGTTTTCGAGCAGTACTTC; v_call: TRBV4-1; j_call: TRBJ2-7; clone_size: few; d_call: .
cdr3_aa: CASLRTGNTEAFF; cdr3_nt: TGTGCCAGCCTACGAACAGGGAACACTGAAGCTTTCTTT; v_call: TRBV6-1; j_call: TRBJ1-1; clone_size: few; d_call: .
cdr3_aa: CASSSGQDYGYTF; cdr3_nt: TGCGCCAGCAGCTCGGGACAGGACTATGGCTACACCTTC; v_call: TRBV5-1; j_call: TRBJ1-2; clone_size: .; d_call: TRBD1
cdr3_aa: CASSQDFLQGSEQYF; cdr3_nt: TGCGCCAGCAGCCAAGATTTTCTGCAGGGATCCGAGCAGTACTTC; v_call: TRBV4-1; j_call: TRBJ2-7; clone_size: .; d_call: .
cdr3_aa: CASSLRYEQYF; cdr3_nt: TGTGCCAGCAGTTTACGGTACGAGCAGTACTTC; v_call: TRBV28; j_call: TRBJ2-7; clone_size: .; d_call: .
cdr3_aa: CASSDRRQGISDTQYF; cdr3_nt: TGTGCCAGCAGTGACCGCAGGCAGGGTATTTCAGATACGCAGTATTTT; v_call: TRBV6-1; j_call: TRBJ2-3; clone_size: .; d_call: .